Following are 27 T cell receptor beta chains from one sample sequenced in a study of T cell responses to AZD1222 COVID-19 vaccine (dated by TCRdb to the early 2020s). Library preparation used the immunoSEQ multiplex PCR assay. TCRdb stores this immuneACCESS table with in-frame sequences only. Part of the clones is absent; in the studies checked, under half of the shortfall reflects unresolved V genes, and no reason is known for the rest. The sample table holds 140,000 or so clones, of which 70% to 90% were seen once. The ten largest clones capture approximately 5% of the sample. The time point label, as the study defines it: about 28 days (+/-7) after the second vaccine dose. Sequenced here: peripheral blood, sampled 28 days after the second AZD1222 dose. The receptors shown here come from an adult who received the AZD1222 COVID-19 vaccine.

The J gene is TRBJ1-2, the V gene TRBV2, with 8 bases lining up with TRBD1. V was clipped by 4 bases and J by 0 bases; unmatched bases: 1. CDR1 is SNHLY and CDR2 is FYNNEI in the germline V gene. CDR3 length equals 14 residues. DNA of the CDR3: TGTGCCAGCAGTGGACAGGGGCCTAACTATGGCTACACCTTC. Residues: CASSGQGPNYGYTF.

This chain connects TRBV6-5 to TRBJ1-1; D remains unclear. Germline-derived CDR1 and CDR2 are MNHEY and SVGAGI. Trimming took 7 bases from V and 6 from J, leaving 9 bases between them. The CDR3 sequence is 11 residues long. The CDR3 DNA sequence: TGTGCCAGCATAGATTGGTCTGAAGCTTTCTTT. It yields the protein CASIDWSEAFF.

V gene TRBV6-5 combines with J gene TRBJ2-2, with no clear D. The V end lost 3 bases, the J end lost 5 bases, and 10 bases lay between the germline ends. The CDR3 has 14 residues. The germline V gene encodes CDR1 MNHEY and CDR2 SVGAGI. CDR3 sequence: CASSYLGRTGELFF. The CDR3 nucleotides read TGTGCCAGCAGTTATTTGGGTCGTACCGGGGAGCTGTTTTTT.

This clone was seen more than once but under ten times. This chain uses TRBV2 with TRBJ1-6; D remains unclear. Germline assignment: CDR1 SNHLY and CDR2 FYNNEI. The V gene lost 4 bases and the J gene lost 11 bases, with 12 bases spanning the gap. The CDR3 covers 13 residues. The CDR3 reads CASSGSGRAPLHF. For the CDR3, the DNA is TGTGCCAGCAGTGGATCGGGAAGGGCACCCCTCCACTTT.

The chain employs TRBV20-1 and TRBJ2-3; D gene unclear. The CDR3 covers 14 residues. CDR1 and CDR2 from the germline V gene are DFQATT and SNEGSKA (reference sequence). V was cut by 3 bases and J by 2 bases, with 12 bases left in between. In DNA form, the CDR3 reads TGCAGTGCTAGTGGCGGCACTCTCACAGATACGCAGTATTTT. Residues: CSASGGTLTDTQYF.

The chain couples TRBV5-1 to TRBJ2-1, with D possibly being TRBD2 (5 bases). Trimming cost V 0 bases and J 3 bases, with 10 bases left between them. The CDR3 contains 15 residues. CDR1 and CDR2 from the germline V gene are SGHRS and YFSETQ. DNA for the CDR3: TGCGCCAGCAGCTTGGTGGGAGAAGGCTACAATGAGCAGTTCTTC. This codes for CASSLVGEGYNEQFF.

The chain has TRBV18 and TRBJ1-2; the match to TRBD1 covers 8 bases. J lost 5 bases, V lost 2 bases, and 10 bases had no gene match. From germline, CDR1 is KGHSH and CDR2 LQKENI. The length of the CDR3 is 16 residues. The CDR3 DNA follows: TGTGCCAGCTCACCAATGGAAACCGGGACAGGTTATGGCTACACCTTC. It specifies CASSPMETGTGYGYTF.

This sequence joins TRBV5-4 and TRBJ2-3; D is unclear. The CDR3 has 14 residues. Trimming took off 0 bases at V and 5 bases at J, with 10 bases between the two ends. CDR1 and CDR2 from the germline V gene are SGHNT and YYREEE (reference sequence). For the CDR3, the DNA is TGTGCCAGCAGCTTGGGAACGTGGCAAGATACGCAGTATTTT. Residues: CASSLGTWQDTQYF. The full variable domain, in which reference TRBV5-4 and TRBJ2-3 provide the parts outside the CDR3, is ETGVTQSPTHLIKTRGQQVTLRCSSQSGHNTVSWYQQALGQGPQFIFQYYREEENGRGNFPPRFSGLQFPNYSSELNVNALELDDSALYLCASSLGTWQDTQYFGPGTRLTVL.

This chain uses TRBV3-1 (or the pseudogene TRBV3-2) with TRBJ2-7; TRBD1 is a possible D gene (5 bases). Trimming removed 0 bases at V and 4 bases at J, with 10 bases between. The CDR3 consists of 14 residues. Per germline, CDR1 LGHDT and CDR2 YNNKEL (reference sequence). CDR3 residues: CASSQEQGSYEQYF. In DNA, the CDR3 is TGTGCCAGCAGCCAAGAGCAGGGATCGTACGAGCAGTACTTC.

The CDR3 DNA reads as TGTGCCAGCAGCCTCCACACCGGGGAGCTGTTTTTT. It yields the protein CASSLHTGELFF. The chain uses TRBV3-1 (or the pseudogene TRBV3-2) and TRBJ2-2; D not resolved. Germline loops: CDR1 LGHDT, CDR2 YNNKEL (reference sequence). V lost 4 bases and J 3 bases, leaving 3 bases between the germline ends. The CDR3 is 12 residues long.

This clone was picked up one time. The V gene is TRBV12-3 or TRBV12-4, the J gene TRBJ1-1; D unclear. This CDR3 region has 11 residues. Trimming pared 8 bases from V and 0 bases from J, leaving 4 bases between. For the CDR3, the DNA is TGTGCCAGCCCATTGAACACTGAAGCTTTCTTT. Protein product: CASPLNTEAFF.

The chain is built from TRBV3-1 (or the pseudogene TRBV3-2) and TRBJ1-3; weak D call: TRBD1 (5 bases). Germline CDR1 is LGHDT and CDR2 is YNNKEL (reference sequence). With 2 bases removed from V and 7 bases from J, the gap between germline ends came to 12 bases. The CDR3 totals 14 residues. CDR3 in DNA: TGTGCCAGCAGCCAACCCGGGACCCGGAACACCATATATTTT. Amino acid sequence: CASSQPGTRNTIYF.

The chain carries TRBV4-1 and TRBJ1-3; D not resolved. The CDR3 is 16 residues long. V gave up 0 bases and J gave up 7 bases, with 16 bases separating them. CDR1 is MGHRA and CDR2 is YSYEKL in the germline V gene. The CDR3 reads CASSQDGRGSWNTIYF. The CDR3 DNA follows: TGCGCCAGCAGCCAAGATGGCAGAGGGAGCTGGAACACCATATATTTT.

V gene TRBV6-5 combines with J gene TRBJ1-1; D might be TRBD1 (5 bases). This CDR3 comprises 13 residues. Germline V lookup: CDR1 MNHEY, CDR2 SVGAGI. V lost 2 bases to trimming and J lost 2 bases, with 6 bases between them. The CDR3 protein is CASSYGGNTEAFF. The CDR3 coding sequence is TGTGCCAGCAGTTACGGGGGTAACACTGAAGCTTTCTTT.

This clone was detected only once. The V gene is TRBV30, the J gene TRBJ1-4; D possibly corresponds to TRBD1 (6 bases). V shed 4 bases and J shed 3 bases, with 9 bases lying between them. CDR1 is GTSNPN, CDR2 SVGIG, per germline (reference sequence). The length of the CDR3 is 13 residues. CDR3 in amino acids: CAWNRAANEKLFF. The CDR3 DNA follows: TGTGCCTGGAACAGGGCCGCTAATGAAAAACTGTTTTTT.

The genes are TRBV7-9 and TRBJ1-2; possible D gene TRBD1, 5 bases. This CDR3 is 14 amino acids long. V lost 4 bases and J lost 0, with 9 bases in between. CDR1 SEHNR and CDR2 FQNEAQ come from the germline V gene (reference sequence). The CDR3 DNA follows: TGTGCCAGCAGCTCCAGGGCTTCTAACTATGGCTACACCTTC. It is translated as CASSSRASNYGYTF.

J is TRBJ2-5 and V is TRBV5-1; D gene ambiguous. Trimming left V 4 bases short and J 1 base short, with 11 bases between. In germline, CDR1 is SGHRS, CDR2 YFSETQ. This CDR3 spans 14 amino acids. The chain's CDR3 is CASSKAVSQETQYF. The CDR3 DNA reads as TGCGCCAGCAGCAAGGCGGTGTCCCAAGAGACCCAGTACTTC.

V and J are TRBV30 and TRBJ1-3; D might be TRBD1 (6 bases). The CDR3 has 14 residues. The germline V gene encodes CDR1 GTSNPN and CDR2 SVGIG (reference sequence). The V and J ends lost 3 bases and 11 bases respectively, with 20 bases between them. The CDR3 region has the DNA TGTGCCTGGAGCGGCACGGTGGGGGCAGTATCCATATATTTT. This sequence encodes CAWSGTVGAVSIYF.

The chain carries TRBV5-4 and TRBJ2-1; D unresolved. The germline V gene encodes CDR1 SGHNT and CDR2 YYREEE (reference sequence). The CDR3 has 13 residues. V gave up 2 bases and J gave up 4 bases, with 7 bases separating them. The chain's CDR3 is CASSLDQYNEQFF. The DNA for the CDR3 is TGTGCCAGCAGCTTAGACCAATACAATGAGCAGTTCTTC.

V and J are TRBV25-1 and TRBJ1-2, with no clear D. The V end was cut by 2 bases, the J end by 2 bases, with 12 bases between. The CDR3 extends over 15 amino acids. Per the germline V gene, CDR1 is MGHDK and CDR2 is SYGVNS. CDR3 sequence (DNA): TGTGCCAGCAGTGAAAAGGGTACCTGGAACTATGGCTACACCTTC. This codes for CASSEKGTWNYGYTF.

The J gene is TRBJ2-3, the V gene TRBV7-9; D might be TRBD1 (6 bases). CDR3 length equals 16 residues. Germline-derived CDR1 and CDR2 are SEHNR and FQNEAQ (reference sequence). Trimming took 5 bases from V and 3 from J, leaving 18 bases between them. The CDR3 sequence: CASSGLAGESTDTQYF. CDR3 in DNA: TGTGCCAGCAGCGGATTGGCAGGGGAGTCGACAGATACGCAGTATTTT.

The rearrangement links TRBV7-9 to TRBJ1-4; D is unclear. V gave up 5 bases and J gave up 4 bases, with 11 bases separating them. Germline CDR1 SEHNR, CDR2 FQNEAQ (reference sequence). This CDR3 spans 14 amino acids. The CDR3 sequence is CASSLQSGNEKLFF. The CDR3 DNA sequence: TGTGCCAGCAGCCTACAAAGCGGTAATGAAAAACTGTTTTTT.

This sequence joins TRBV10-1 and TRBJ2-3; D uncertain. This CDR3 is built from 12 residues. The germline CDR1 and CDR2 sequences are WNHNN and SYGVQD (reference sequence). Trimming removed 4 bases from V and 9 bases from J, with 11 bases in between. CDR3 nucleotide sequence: TGCGCCAGCAGTGGGGTCAGCGACACGCAGTATTTT. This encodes CASSGVSDTQYF.

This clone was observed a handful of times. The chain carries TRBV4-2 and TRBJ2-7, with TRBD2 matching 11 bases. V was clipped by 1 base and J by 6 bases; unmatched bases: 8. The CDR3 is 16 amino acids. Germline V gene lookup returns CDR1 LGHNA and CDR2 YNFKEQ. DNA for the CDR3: TGTGCCAGCAGCCAAGGCTTGGGGCTAGCGGGAGGCGAGCAGTACTTC. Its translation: CASSQGLGLAGGEQYF.

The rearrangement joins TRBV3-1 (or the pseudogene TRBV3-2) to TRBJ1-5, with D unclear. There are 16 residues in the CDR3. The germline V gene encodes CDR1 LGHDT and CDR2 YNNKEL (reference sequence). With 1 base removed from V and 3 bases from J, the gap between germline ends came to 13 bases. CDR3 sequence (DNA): TGTGCCAGCAGCCAAGGCCCGGACGGATTCAATCAGCCCCAGCATTTT. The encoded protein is CASSQGPDGFNQPQHF.

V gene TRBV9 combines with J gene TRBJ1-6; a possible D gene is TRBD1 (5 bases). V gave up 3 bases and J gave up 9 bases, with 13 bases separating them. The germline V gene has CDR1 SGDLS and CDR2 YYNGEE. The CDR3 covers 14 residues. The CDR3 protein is CASSGEGWASPLHF. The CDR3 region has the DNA TGTGCCAGCAGCGGGGAGGGGTGGGCTTCACCCCTCCACTTT.

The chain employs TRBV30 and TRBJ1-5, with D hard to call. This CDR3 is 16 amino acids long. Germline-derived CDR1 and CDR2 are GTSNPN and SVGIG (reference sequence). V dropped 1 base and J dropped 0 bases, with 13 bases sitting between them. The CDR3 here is CAWSDWALYSNQPQHF. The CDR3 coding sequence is TGTGCCTGGAGTGATTGGGCCCTCTATAGCAATCAGCCCCAGCATTTT.